This T cell receptor beta chain was recorded in a study of shared clonotypes between healthy human individuals. At the level of the study: CD8 memory received one plate per donor, CD8 naive two, CD4 memory three and CD4 naive three. Study-level findings and limits: Estimated richness values were generally larger in naive subsets than in memory subsets. Unshared clonotypes carried lower generation probabilities than those common to all four donors.

Germline-derived CDR1 and CDR2 are LNHDA and SQIVND (reference sequence). V lost 6 bases and J 4 bases, leaving 16 bases between the germline ends. This CDR3 is built from 14 residues. Terminally differentiated effector memory CD45RA+ cells were excluded from the naive CD8 cells, which were CD45RO-negative and positively selected for CCR7. The count of this clone is one. Its target is not known. In the study's own analysis: Quality scores were absent from the junction-only immunoSEQ sequences, so filtering differed. Some clones are missing from TCRdb's copy, which holds only in-frame ones; the method was immunoSEQ multiplex PCR. The V and J calls and clone size are taken from that table; D and trimming were inferred from the DNA. The sample lists about 2.1 million clones; about 94% were seen once.

The sequence derives from a young man in good health. Some clones in this sample may be carry-over from other donors' samples. The sequenced sample consisted of naive CD8+ T cells from PBMCs. The chain carries TRBV19 and TRBJ2-7; D possibly corresponds to TRBD2 (6 bases). The CDR3 DNA reads TGTGCCAGTAGCGCCACGGAGGGTTGGTACGAGCAGTACTTC. This codes for CASSATEGWYEQYF.